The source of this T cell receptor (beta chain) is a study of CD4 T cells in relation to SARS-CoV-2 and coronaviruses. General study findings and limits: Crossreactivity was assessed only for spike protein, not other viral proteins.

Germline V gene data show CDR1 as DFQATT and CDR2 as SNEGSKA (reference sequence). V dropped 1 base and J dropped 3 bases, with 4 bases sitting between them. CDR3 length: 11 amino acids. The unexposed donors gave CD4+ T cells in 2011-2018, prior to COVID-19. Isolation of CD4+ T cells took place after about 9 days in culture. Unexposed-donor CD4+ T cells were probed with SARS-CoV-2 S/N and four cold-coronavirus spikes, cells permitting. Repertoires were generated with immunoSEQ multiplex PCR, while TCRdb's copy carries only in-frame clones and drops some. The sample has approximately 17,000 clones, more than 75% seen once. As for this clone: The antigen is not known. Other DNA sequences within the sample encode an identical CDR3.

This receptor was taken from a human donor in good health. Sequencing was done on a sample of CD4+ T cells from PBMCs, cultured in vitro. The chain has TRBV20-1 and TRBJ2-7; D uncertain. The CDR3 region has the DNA TGCAGTGCTAGAGGTGGCTACGAGCAGTACTTC. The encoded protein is CSARGGYEQYF.